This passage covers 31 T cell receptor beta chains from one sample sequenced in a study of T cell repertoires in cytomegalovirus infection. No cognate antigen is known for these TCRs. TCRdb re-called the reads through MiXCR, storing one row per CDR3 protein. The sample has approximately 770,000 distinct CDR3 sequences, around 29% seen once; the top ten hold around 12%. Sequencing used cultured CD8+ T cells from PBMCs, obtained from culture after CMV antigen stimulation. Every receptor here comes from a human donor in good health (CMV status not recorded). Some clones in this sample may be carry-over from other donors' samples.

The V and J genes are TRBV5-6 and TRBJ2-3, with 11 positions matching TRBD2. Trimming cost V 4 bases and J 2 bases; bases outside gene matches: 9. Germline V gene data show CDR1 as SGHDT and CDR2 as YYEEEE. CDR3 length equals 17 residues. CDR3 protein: CASSPRLAGISTDTQYF. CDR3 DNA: TGTGCCAGCAGCCCAAGACTAGCGGGGATTTCCACAGATACGCAGTATTTT.

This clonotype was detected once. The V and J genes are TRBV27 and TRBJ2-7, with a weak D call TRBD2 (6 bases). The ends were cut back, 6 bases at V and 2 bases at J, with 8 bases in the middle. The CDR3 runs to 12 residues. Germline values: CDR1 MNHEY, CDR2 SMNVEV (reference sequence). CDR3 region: CASRGGPYEQYV. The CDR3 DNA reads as TGTGCCAGCAGGGGGGGACCCTACGAGCAGTACGTC.

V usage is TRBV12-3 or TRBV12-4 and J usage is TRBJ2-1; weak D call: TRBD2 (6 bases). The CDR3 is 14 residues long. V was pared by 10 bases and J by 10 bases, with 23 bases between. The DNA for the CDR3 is TGTGCCACCAACGGGCGGGACTCCTCAGTGGAGCAGTTCTTC. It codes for CATNGRDSSVEQFF.

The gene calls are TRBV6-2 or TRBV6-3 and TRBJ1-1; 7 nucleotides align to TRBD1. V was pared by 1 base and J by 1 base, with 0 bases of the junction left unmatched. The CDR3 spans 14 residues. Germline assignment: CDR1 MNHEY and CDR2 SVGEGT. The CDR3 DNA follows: TGTGCCAGCAGTTACTGGACAGGGAACACTGAAGCTTTCTTT. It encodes CASSYWTGNTEAFF.

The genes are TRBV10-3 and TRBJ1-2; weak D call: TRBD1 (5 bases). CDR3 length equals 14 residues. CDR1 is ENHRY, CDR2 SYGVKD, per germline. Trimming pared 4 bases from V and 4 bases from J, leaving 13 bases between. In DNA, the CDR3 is TGTGCCATCAGTGTAGGGACGGCGGCCTATGGCTACACCTTC. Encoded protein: CAISVGTAAYGYTF.

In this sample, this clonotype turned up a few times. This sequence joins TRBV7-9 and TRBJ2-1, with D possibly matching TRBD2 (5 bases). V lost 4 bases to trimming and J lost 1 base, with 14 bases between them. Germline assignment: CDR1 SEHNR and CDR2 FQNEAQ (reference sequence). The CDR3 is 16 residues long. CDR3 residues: CASSWTSSGSYNEQFF. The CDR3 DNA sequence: TGTGCCAGCAGCTGGACTTCGTCTGGGTCCTACAATGAGCAGTTCTTC.

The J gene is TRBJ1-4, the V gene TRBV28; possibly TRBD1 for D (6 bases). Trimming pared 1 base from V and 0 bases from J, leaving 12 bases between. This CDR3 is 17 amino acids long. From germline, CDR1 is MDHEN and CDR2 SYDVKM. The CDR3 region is CASSLLNRATTNEKLFF. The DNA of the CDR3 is TGTGCCAGCAGTTTATTAAACAGGGCCACAACTAATGAAAAACTGTTTTTT.

The CDR3 loop reads CASSLANRAKVLREQYF. The CDR3 DNA is TGTGCCAGCAGTTTAGCGAACAGGGCTAAGGTACTTCGCGAGCAGTACTTC. The V gene is TRBV27, the J gene TRBJ2-7; D perhaps matches TRBD1 (6 bases). CDR3 length: 17 residues. Germline values: CDR1 MNHEY, CDR2 SMNVEV (reference sequence). Trimming took 2 bases from V and 6 from J, leaving 23 bases between them.

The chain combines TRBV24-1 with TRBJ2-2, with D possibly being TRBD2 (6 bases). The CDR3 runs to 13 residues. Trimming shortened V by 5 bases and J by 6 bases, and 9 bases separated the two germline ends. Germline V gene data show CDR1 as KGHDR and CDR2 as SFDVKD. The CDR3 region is CATSAGDAGELFF. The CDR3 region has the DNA TGTGCCACCAGTGCGGGGGATGCCGGGGAGCTGTTTTTT.

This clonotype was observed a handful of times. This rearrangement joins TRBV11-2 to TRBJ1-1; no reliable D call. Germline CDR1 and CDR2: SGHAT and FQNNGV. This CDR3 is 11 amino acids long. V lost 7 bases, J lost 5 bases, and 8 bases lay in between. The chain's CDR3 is CASTAGTEAFF. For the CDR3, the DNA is TGTGCCAGCACCGCGGGGACTGAAGCTTTCTTT.

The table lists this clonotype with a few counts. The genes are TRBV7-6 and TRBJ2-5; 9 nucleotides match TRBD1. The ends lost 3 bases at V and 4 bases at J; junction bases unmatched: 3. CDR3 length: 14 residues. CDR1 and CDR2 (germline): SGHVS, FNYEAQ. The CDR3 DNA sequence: TGTGCCAGCAGCTTCGGACAGGGGTCAGAGACCCAGTACTTC. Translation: CASSFGQGSETQYF.

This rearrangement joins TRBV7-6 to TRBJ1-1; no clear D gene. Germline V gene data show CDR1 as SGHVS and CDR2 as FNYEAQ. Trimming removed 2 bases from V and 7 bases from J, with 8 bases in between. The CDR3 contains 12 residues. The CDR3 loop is CASSLTVNEAFF. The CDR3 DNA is TGTGCCAGCAGCTTAACGGTAAATGAAGCTTTCTTT.

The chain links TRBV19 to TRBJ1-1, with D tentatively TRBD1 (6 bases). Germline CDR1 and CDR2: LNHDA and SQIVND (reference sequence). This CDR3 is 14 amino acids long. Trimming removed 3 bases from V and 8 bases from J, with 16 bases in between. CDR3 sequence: CASSITGRAGEAFF. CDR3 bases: TGTGCCAGTAGTATTACAGGGCGAGCGGGGGAAGCTTTCTTT.

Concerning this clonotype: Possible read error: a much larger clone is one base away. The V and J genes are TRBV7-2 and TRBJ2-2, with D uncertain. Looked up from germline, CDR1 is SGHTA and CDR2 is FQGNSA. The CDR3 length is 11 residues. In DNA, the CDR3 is TGTGCCAACAGCCCCGAAAGGGAGCTGTTTTTT. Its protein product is CANSPERELFF.

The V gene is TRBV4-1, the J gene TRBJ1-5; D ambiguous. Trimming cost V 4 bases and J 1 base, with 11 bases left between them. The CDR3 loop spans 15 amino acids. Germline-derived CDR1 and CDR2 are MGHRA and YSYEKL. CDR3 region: CASSLGLRSNQPQHF. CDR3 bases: TGCGCCAGCAGCCTCGGCCTCAGAAGCAATCAGCCCCAGCATTTT.

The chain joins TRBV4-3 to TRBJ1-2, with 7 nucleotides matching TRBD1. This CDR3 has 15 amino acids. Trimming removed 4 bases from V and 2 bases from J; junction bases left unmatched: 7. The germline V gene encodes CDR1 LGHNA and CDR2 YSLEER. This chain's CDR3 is CASSRSDRVNYGYTF. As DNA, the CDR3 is TGCGCCAGCAGCCGGTCAGACAGGGTAAACTATGGCTACACCTTC.

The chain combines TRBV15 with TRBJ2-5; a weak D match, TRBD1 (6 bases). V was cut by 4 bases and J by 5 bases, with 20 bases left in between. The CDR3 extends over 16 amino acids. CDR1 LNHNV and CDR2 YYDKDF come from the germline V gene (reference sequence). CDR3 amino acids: CATSKEMWGPGETQYF. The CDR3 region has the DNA TGTGCCACCAGCAAAGAAATGTGGGGGCCCGGGGAGACCCAGTACTTC.

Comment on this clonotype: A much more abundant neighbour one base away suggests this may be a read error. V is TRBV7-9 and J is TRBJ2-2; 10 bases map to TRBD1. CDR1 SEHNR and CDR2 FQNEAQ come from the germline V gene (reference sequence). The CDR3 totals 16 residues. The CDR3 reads CASSKKDRGYTGVLFF. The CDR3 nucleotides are TGTGCCAGCAGCAAGAAGGACAGGGGGTACACCGGGGTGCTGTTTTTT.

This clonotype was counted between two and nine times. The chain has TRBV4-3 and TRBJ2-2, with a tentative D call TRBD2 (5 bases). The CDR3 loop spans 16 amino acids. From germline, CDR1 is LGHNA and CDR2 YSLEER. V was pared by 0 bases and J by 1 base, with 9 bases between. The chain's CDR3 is CASSQDPAGNTGELFF. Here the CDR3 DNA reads TGCGCCAGCAGCCAAGACCCGGCGGGGAACACCGGGGAGCTGTTTTTT.

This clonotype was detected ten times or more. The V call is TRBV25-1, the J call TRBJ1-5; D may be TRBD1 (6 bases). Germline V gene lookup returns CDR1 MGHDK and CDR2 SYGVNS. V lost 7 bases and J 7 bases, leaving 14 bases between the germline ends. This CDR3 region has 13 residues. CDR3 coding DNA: TGTGCCAGCACGGCGGGGGGCGGACAGCCCCAGCATTTT. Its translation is CASTAGGGQPQHF.

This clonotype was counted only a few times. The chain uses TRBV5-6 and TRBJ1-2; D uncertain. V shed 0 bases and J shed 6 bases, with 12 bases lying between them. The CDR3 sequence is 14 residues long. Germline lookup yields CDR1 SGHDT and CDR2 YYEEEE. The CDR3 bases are TGTGCCAGCAGCTTGGAGGCCAGTAGAAATGGCTACACCTTC. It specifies CASSLEASRNGYTF.

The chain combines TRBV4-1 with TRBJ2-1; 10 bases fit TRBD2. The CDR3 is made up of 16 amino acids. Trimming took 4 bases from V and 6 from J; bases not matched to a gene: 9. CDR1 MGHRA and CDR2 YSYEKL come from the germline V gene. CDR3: CASSPLAGGTFNEQFF. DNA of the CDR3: TGCGCCAGCAGCCCCTTAGCGGGGGGTACGTTCAATGAGCAGTTCTTC.

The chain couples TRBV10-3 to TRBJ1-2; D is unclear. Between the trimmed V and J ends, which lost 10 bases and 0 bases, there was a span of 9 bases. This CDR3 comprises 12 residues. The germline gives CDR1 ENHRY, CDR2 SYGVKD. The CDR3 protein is CASLEANYGYTF. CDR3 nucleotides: TGTGCCAGCCTAGAAGCTAACTATGGCTACACCTTC.

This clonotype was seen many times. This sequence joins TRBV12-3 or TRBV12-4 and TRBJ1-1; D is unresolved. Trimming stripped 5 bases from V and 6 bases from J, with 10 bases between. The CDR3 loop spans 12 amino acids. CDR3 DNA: TGTGCCAGCAGTCTACGAAGGCCTGAAGCTTTCTTT. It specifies CASSLRRPEAFF.

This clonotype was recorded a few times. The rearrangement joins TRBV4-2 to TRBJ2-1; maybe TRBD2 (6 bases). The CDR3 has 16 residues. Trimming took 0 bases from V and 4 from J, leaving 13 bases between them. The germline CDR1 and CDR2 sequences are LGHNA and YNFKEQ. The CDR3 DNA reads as TGTGCCAGCAGCCAAGAGGGGGGACGTTATTACAATGAGCAGTTCTTC. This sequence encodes CASSQEGGRYYNEQFF.

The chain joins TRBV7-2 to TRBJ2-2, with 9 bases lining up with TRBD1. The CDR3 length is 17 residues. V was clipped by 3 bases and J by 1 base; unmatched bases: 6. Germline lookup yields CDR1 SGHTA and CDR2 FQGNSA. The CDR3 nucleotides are TGTGCCAGCAGCTTCACCGGGACAGGGAAGAACACCGGGGAGCTGTTTTTT. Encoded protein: CASSFTGTGKNTGELFF.

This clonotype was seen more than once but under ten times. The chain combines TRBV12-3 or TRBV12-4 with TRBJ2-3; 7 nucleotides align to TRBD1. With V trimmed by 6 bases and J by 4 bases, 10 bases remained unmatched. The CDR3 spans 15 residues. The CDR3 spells CASSPPQGVSDTQYF. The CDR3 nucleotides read TGTGCCAGCAGCCCCCCCCAGGGGGTGTCAGATACGCAGTATTTT.

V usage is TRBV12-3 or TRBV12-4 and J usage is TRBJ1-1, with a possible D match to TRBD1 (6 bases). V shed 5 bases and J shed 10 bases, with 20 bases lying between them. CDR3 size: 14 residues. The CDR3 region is CASSLTGTLGAAFF. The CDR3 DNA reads TGTGCCAGCAGTCTCACCGGGACATTAGGGGCAGCTTTCTTT.

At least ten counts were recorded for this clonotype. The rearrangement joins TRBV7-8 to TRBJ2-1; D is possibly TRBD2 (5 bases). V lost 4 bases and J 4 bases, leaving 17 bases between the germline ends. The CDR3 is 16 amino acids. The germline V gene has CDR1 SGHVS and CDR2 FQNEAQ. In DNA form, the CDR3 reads TGTGCCAGCAGCTCGCCTCGAGGCACTAGTTACAATGAGCAGTTCTTC. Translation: CASSSPRGTSYNEQFF. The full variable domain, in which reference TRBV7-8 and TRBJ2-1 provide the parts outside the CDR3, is GAGVSQSPRYKVAKRGQDVALRCDPISGHVSLFWYQQALGQGPEFLTYFQNEAQLDKSGLPSDRFFAERPEGSVSTLKIQRTQQEDSAVYLCASSSPRGTSYNEQFFGPGTRLTVL.

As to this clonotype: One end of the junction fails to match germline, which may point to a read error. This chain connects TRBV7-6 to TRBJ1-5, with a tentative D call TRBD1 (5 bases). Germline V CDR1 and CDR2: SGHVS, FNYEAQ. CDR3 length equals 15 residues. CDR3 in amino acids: CAGSPIWGSNQPQHF. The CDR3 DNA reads TGTGCCGGCAGCCCGATTTGGGGGAGCAATCAGCCCCAGCATTTT.

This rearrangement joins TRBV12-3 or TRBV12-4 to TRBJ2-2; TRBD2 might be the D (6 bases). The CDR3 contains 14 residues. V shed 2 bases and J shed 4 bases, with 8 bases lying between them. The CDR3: CASSLHGGTGELFF. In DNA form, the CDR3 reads TGTGCCAGCAGTTTACACGGGGGCACCGGGGAGCTGTTTTTT.